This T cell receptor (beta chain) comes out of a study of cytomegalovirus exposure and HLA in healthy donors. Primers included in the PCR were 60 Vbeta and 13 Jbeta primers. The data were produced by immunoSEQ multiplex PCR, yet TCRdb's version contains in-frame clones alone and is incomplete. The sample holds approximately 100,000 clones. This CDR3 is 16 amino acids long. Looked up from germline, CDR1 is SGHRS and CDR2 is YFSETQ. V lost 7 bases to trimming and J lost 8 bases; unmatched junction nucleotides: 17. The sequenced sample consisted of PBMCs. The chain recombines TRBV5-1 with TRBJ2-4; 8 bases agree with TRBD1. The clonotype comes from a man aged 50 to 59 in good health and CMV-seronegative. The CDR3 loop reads CASANPGDRGKDIQYF. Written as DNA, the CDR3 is TGCGCCAGCGCAAACCCAGGCGACAGGGGAAAGGACATTCAGTACTTC.